Detailed here is one T cell receptor beta chain. This sample stems from a study of blood T cell repertoires in COVID-19. The overall study: T cells, B-cell-depleted T cells, or PBMCs supplied cDNA or gDNA.

Per germline, CDR1 LGHDT and CDR2 YNNKEL (reference sequence). V shed 0 bases, J shed 0 bases, and the junction held 7 bases outside the gene matches. The CDR3 spans 17 residues. Data came from immunoSEQ multiplex PCR; TCRdb stores just in-frame clones and leaves some out. The sample includes 150,000 to 200,000 clones, around four fifths seen only once; the top ten take about 14%. Material: peripheral blood. The sequence was collected from a woman in her 70s with COVID-19, enrolled during active disease. The V and J genes are TRBV3-1 (or the pseudogene TRBV3-2) and TRBJ2-7, with TRBD2 identical over 8 bases. The CDR3 region has the DNA TGTGCCAGCAGCCAAGATATCGGGGGGGGAGTCTCCTACGAGCAGTACTTC. Encoded protein: CASSQDIGGGVSYEQYF.